These T cell receptor beta chains were read from a single sample in a study of CD8 T cells in ankylosing spondylitis. TCRdb independently ran MiXCR on the 5' RACE reads; one entry per CDR3 protein. The data contain fewer than 550,000 distinct CDR3 sequences, about 5% of them singletons. The sample taken for sequencing was blood, either unsorted or a sorted T cell fraction (not recorded which). These receptors originate from a male donor with ankylosing spondylitis. Each CDR3 is given with its conserved first and last residue. The D gene is left open where the match is weak. Not all rows give a size; the values are once, few, many and, for expanded clones, a class.

CASSHGTLLNQPQHF | TGTGCCAGCAGTCATGGGACTTTGCTCAATCAGCCCCAGCATTTT | TRBJ1-5 | NA | many | TRBV12-3/TRBV12-4
CASSYSVGLFYNEQFF | TGTGCCAGCAGTTACTCGGTGGGACTGTTTTACAATGAGCAGTTCTTC | TRBJ2-1 | NA | many | TRBV6-5
CASSLDRVSEQYF | TGCGCCAGCAGCCTCGACAGGGTTAGTGAGCAGTACTTC | TRBJ2-7 | TRBD1 | NA | TRBV5-1
CASSPAGRGTGELFF | TGTGCCAGCAGCCCCGCGGGCAGGGGGACCGGGGAGCTGTTTTTT | TRBJ2-2 | TRBD1 | many | TRBV7-8
CASSYSGLQGANSPLHF | TGTGCCAGCAGTTATTCGGGTTTACAGGGGGCGAATTCACCCCTCCACTTT | TRBJ1-6 | TRBD1 | many | TRBV6-5
CSARGYTEAFF | TGCAGTGCTAGAGGGTACACTGAAGCTTTCTTT | TRBJ1-1 | NA | many | TRBV20-1
CSATGQDDTYEQYF | TGCAGTGCCACCGGACAGGATGATACCTACGAGCAGTACTTC | TRBJ2-7 | TRBD1 | NA | TRBV20-1
CASSSSLLLAGETGELFF | TGTGCCAGCAGCTCTTCTCTACTACTAGCGGGAGAAACCGGGGAGCTGTTTTTT | TRBJ2-2 | TRBD2 | many | TRBV12-3/TRBV12-4
CASSQDRPPDTQYF | TGCGCCAGCAGCCAAGATCGCCCCCCAGATACGCAGTATTTT | TRBJ2-3 | NA | many | TRBV4-3
CASSLALAGVHNEQFF | TGTGCCAGCAGCTTGGCACTAGCGGGAGTCCACAATGAGCAGTTCTTC | TRBJ2-1 | TRBD2 | many | TRBV5-4
CASSLEALAGTGSYNEQFF | TGTGCCAGCAGCCTCGAGGCCCTAGCCGGGACGGGGTCCTACAATGAGCAGTTCTTC | TRBJ2-1 | NA | NA | TRBV4-2
CASSQLDGSYEQYF | TGCGCCAGCAGCCAATTGGACGGTTCCTACGAGCAGTACTTC | TRBJ2-7 | NA | many | TRBV5-1
CSARGGTVSDTQYF | TGCAGTGCTAGGGGGGGGACAGTCAGTGATACGCAGTATTTT | TRBJ2-3 | NA | many | TRBV20-1
CSVGSGQGYGYTF | TGCAGCGTTGGGTCCGGACAGGGATATGGCTACACCTTC | TRBJ1-2 | TRBD1 | many | TRBV29-1
CSALRGASSSNEQYF | TGCAGTGCTCTTAGAGGGGCTAGTTCATCTAACGAGCAGTACTTC | TRBJ2-7 | NA | many | TRBV20-1
CASSLDSRLSVEAFF | TGCGCCAGCAGCTTGGACAGTAGGTTGAGTGTTGAAGCTTTCTTT | TRBJ1-1 | NA | many | TRBV5-1
CSVGGTGMGEKLFF | TGCAGCGTTGGCGGGACAGGGATGGGTGAAAAACTGTTTTTT | TRBJ1-4 | TRBD1 | many | TRBV29-1
CASSIGDRDIYNEQFF | TGTGCCAGCAGCATAGGAGACAGGGATATTTACAATGAGCAGTTCTTC | TRBJ2-1 | TRBD1 | many | TRBV5-6